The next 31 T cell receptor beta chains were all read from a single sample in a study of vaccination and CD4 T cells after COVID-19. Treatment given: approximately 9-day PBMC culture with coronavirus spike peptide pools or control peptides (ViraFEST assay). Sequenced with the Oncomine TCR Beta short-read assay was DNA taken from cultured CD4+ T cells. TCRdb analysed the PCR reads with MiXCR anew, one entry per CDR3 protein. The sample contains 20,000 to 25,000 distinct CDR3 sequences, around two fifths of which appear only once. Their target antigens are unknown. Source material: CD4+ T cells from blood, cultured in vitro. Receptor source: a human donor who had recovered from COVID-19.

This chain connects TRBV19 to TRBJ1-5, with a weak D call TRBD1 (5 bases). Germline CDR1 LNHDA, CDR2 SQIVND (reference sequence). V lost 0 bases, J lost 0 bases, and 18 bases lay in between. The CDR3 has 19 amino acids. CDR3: CASSIEGQGGGLSNQPQHF. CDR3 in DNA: TGTGCCAGTAGTATAGAAGGGCAGGGAGGAGGGCTTAGCAATCAGCCCCAGCATTTT.

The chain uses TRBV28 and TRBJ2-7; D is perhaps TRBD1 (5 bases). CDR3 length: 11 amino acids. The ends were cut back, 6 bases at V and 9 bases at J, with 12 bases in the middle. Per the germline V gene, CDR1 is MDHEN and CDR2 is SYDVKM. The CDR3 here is CASRGERGQYF. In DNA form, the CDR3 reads TGTGCCAGCAGAGGGGAACGCGGGCAGTACTTC. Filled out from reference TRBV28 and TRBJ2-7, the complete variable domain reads DVKVTQSSRYLVKRTGEKVFLECVQDMDHENMFWYRQDPGLGLRLIYFSYDVKMKEKGDIPEGYSVSREKKERFSLILESASTNQTSMYLCASRGERGQYFGPGTRLTVT.

As DNA, the CDR3 is TGTGCCAGCAAACTAGCGGGAGGATGGCGGGACAATGAGCAGTTCTTC. Its translation is CASKLAGGWRDNEQFF. The chain is built from TRBV6-1 and TRBJ2-1; 12 positions agree with TRBD2. The CDR3 sequence is 16 residues long. Trimming removed 7 bases from V and 5 bases from J; junction bases left unmatched: 9. Germline assignment: CDR1 MNHNS and CDR2 SASEGT.

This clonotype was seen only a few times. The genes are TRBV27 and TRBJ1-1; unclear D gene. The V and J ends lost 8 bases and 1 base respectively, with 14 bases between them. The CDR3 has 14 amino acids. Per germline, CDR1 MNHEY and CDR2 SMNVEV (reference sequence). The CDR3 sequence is CASRREGWNTEAFF. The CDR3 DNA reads TGTGCCAGCCGGCGAGAAGGGTGGAACACTGAAGCTTTCTTT.

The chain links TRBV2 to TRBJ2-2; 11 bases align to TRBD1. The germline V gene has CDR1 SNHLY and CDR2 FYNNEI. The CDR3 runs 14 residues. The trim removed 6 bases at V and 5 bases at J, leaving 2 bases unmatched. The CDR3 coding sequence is TGTGCCAGCAGACGGGACAGGGGGACCGGGGAGCTGTTTTTT. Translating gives CASRRDRGTGELFF.

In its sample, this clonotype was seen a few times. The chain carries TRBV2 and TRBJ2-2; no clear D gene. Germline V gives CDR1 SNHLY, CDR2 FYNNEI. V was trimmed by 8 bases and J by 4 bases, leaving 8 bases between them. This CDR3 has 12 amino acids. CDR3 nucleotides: TGTGCCAGCCGCGAGAGCACCGGGGAGCTGTTTTTT. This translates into CASRESTGELFF.

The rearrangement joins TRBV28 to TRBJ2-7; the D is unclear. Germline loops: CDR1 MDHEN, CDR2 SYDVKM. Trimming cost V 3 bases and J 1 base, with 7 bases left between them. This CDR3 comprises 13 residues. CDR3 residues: CASSFQNSYEQYF. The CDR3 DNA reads TGTGCCAGCAGTTTCCAGAATTCCTACGAGCAGTACTTC.

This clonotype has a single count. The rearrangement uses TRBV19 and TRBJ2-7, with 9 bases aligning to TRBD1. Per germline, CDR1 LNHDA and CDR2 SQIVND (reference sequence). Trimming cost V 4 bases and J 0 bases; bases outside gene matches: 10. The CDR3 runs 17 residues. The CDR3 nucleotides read TGTGCCAGTAGTAGGGGACCGGGACAGGGATTCTCCTACGAGCAGTACTTC. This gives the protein CASSRGPGQGFSYEQYF.

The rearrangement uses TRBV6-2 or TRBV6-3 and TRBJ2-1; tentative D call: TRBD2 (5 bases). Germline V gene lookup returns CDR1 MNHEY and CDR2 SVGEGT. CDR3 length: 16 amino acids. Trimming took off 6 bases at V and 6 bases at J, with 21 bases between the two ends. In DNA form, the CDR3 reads TGTGCCAGCAGCCCTTCGACGGGGTACGGGTTCAATGAGCAGTTCTTC. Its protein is CASSPSTGYGFNEQFF.

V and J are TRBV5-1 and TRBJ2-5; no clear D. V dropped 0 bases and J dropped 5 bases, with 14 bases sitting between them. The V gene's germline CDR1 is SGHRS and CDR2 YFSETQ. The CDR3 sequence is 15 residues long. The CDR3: CASSLGGSLPETQYF. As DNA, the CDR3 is TGCGCCAGCAGCTTGGGCGGCTCTCTACCGGAGACCCAGTACTTC.

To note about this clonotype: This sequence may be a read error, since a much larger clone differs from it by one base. CDR3 nucleotides: TGTGCCAGCAGTCCCCAAGGGAATGGCTACACCTTC. Its translation is CASSPQGNGYTF. This chain connects TRBV6-1 to TRBJ1-2; D gene ambiguous. Per the germline V gene, CDR1 is MNHNS and CDR2 is SASEGT. The CDR3 is made up of 12 amino acids. The V end was cut by 5 bases, the J end by 6 bases, with 10 bases between.

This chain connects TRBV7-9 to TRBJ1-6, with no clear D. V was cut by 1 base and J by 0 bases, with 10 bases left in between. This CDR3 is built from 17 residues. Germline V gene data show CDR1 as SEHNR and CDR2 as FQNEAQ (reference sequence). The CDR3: CASSLGGKSSYNSPLHF. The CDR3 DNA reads TGTGCCAGCAGCTTAGGAGGGAAGAGCTCCTATAATTCACCCCTCCACTTT.

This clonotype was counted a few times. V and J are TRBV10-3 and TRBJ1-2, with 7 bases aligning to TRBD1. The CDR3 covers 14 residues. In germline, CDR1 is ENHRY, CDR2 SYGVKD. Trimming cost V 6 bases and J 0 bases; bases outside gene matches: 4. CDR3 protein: CAIRRDSPNYGYTF. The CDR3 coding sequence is TGTGCCATCAGACGGGACAGTCCTAACTATGGCTACACCTTC.

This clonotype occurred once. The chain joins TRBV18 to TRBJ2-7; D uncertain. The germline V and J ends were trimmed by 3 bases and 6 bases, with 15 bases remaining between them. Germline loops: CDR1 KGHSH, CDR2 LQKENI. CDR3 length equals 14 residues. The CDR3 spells CASSPIYGTSEQYF. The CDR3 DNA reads TGTGCCAGCTCACCGATATATGGTACAAGCGAGCAGTACTTC.

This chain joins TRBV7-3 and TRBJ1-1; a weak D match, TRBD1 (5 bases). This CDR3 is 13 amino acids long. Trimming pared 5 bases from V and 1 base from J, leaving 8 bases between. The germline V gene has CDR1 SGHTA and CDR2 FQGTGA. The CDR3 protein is CASSQGANTEAFF. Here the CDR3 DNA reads TGTGCCAGCAGCCAGGGAGCGAACACTGAAGCTTTCTTT.

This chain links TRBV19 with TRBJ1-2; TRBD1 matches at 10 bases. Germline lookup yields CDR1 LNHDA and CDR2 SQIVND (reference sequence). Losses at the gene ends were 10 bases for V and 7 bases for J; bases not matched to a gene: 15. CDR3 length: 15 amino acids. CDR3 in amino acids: CATVYPGTGDGGYTF. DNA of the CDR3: TGTGCCACGGTATACCCCGGGACAGGGGATGGTGGCTACACCTTC. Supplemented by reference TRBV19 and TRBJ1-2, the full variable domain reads DGGITQSPKYLFRKEGQNVTLSCEQNLNHDAMYWYRQDPGQGLRLIYYSQIVNDFQKGDIAEGYSVSREKKESFPLTVTSAQKNPTAFYLCATVYPGTGDGGYTFGSGTRLTVV.

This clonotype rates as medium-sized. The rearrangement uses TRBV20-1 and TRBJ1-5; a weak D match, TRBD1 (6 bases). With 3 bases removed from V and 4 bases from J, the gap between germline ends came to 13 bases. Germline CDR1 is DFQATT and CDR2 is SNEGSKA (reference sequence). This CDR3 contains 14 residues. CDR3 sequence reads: CSARAQGTNQPQHF. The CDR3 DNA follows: TGCAGTGCTAGGGCGCAGGGGACTAATCAGCCCCAGCATTTT.

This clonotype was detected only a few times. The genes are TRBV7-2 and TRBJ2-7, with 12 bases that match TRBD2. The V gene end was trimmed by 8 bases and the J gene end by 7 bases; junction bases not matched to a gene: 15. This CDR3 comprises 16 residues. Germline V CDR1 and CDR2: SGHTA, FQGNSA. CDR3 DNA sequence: TGTGCCAGCGCTACGTCCGCTAGCGGGAGGGCTAGTGAGCAGTACTTC. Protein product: CASATSASGRASEQYF.

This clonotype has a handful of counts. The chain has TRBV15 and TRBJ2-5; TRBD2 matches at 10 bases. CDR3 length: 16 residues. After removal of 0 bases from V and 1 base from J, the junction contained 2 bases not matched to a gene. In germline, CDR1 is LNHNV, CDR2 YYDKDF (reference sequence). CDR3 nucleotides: TGTGCCACCAGCAGAGATGGGACTAGCGTCCAAGAGACCCAGTACTTC. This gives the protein CATSRDGTSVQETQYF.

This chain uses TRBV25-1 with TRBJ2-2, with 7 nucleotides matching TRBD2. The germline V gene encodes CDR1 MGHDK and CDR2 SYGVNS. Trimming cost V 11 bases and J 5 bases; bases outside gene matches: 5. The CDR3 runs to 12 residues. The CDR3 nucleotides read TGTGCCGGGGGGGACGGGACCGGGGAGCTGTTTTTT. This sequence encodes CAGGDGTGELFF.

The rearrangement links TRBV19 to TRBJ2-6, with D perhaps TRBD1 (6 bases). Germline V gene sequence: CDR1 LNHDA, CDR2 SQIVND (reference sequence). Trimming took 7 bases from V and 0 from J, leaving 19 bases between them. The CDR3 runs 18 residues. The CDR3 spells CASTQGWRRTSGANVLTF. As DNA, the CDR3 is TGTGCCAGTACTCAGGGGTGGCGCAGGACCTCTGGGGCCAACGTCCTGACTTTC.

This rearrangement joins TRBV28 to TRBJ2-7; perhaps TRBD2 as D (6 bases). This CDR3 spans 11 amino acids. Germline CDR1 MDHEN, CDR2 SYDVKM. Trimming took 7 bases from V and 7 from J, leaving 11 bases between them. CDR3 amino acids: CASIQAGEQYF. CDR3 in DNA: TGTGCCAGCATCCAGGCGGGAGAGCAGTACTTC.

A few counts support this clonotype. The DNA of the CDR3 is TGTGCCATCAGTGCGCCCCCCGAGGCAGGGTCAACTGAAGCTTTCTTT. Amino acids: CAISAPPEAGSTEAFF. The chain carries TRBV10-3 and TRBJ1-1; D is perhaps TRBD1 (5 bases). V was cut by 4 bases and J by 5 bases, with 20 bases left in between. Per germline, CDR1 ENHRY and CDR2 SYGVKD. The CDR3 sequence is 16 residues long.

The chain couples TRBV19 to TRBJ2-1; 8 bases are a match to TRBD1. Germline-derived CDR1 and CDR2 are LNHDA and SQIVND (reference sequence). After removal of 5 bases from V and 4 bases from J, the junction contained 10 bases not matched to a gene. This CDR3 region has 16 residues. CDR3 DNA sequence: TGTGCCAGTAGTGCTGTGACCGGGACAGGTTACAATGAGCAGTTCTTC. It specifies CASSAVTGTGYNEQFF.

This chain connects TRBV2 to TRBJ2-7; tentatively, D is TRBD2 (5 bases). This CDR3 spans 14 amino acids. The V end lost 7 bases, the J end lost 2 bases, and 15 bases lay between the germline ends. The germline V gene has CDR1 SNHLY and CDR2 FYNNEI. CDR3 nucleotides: TGTGCCAGCATGAGGGAACAGTTCACCTACGAGCAGTACTTC. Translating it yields CASMREQFTYEQYF.

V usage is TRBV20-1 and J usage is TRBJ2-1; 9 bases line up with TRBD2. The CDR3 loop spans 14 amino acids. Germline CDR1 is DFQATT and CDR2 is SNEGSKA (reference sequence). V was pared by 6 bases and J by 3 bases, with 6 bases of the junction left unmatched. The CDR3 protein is CSAPLAGFYNEQFF. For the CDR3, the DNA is TGCAGTGCCCCGCTAGCGGGGTTCTACAATGAGCAGTTCTTC.

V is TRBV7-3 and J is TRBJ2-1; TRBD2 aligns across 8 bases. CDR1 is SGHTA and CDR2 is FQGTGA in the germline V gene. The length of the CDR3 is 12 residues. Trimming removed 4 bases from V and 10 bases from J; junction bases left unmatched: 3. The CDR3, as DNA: TGTGCCAGCAGCTCCCCGGGAGGGGAGCAGTTCTTC. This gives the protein CASSSPGGEQFF.

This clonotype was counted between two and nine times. DNA of the CDR3: TGTGCCAGCAGCCCCCGGCACAGGGCATCCTACGAGCAGTACTTC. Translating it yields CASSPRHRASYEQYF. V gene TRBV12-3 or TRBV12-4 combines with J gene TRBJ2-7, with TRBD1 as a possible D gene (6 bases). The V and J ends lost 6 bases and 1 base respectively, with 16 bases between them. The CDR3 is made up of 15 amino acids.

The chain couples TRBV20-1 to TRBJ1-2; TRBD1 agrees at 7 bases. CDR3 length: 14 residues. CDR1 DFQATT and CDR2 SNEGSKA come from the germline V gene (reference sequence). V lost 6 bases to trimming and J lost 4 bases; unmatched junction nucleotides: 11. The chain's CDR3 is CSAPGTAGLYGYTF. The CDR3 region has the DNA TGCAGTGCGCCCGGGACAGCGGGCCTCTATGGCTACACCTTC.

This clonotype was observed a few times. The CDR3 nucleotides are TGCAGTGCTGACCCGACAGGATCCGGCTACACCTTC. Protein sequence: CSADPTGSGYTF. The chain recombines TRBV20-1 with TRBJ1-2; TRBD1 is a possible D gene (6 bases). Deletions cut 5 bases from V and 8 bases from J, with 15 bases between. The CDR3 sequence is 12 residues long. CDR1 is DFQATT, CDR2 SNEGSKA, per germline (reference sequence).

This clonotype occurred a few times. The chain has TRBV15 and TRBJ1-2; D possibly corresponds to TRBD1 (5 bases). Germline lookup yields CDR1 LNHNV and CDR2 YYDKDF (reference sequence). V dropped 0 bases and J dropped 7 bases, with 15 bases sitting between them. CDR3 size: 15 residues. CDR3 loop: CATSRDDRQGGGYTF. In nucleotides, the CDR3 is TGTGCCACCAGCAGAGATGACCGCCAGGGTGGTGGCTACACCTTC.